This T cell receptor beta chain appears in the sequencing data of a study of T-cell memory formation after mild COVID-19. Whole-study context: In these data, TCR clusters were largely donor specific.

Broader study findings: Balance between CD4 and CD8 was seen in clones contracting day 15 to 85, and a CD4+ lean was seen in later expanders.

TCRdb re-analysed the 5' RACE reads in MiXCR, keeping a single row per CDR3 protein. The table has about 560,000 distinct CDR3 sequences, over 15% seen once. The CDR3 loop spans 14 amino acids. The V and J ends lost 8 bases and 4 bases respectively, with 18 bases between them. This clonotype was picked up many times. Antigen: not known. The receptor was isolated from an adult woman who had mild COVID-19 (a few samples of this study predate the infection). Cell type and time point are not known. V is TRBV12-3 or TRBV12-4 and J is TRBJ2-7, with a weak D call TRBD2 (6 bases). Sample: PBMCs or a T cell subset sorted from them (not recorded which). The DNA of the CDR3 is TGTGCCAGCTCCCTAGGCGGGGACTTTTACGAGCAGTACTTC. Its translation is CASSLGGDFYEQYF.